Presented here are 5 T cell receptor beta chains from one specimen sequenced in a study of blood T cells in healthy people across ages. A sample-barcoded 5' primer and a J-beta primer mix were used in a second PCR of about 6 to 12 cycles. TCRdb fed the 5' RACE reads into MiXCR, producing one record per CDR3 protein. The table lists roughly 830,000 distinct CDR3 sequences, under 80% of them singletons, with about 27% in the top ten. Sequenced sample: blood. The receptors derive from a man in his thirties or forties in good health.

The chain combines TRBV27 with TRBJ2-3, with D possibly being TRBD2 (5 bases). Germline V lookup: CDR1 MNHEY, CDR2 SMNVEV (reference sequence). Trimming removed 6 bases at V and 4 bases at J, with 17 bases between. This CDR3 region has 15 residues. The CDR3 loop reads CASSNGLLSPDTQYF. The DNA of the CDR3 is TGTGCCAGCAGCAACGGACTCCTCTCCCCAGATACGCAGTATTTT.

This clonotype turned up a few times. The J gene is TRBJ2-5, the V gene TRBV5-6, with TRBD1 as a possible D gene (5 bases). Per the germline V gene, CDR1 is SGHDT and CDR2 is YYEEEE. Trimming removed 1 base at V and 1 base at J, with 11 bases between. The CDR3 consists of 15 residues. The CDR3 DNA sequence: TGTGCCAGCAGCTTGTATAGGGGAATCCAAGAGACCCAGTACTTC. It translates to CASSLYRGIQETQYF.

This clonotype was counted a single time. This rearrangement joins TRBV2 to TRBJ2-3, with TRBD1 matching over 9 bases. Germline V gives CDR1 SNHLY, CDR2 FYNNEI. This CDR3 contains 14 residues. V lost 3 bases, J lost 4 bases, and 2 bases stayed unmatched. The CDR3 reads CASSEGTGPDTQYF. CDR3 DNA sequence: TGTGCCAGCAGTGAGGGGACAGGGCCAGATACGCAGTATTTT.

Only a few counts were recorded for this clonotype. V is TRBV9 and J is TRBJ1-1; 11 bases map to TRBD1. V was clipped by 3 bases and J by 3 bases; unmatched bases: 1. This CDR3 contains 14 residues. Germline CDR1 SGDLS, CDR2 YYNGEE. The CDR3 region is CASSEGQGDTEAFF. The CDR3 coding sequence is TGTGCCAGCAGCGAGGGACAGGGGGACACTGAAGCTTTCTTT.

The V and J genes are TRBV9 and TRBJ1-2, with 7 positions matching TRBD1. The germline V gene has CDR1 SGDLS and CDR2 YYNGEE. This CDR3 is built from 16 residues. V shed 4 bases and J 8 bases; nucleotides not matched to a gene: 17. CDR3 DNA: TGTGCCAGCAGCTCTGCCCCTCCGACAGGGTCTTACGGCTACACCTTC. This translates into CASSSAPPTGSYGYTF.